The rows below give T cell receptor beta chains drawn from one sample of a study of cytomegalovirus exposure and HLA in healthy donors. The table came from immunoSEQ multiplex PCR; TCRdb's copy has only in-frame clones and leaves some out. The sample includes roughly 180,000 clones, 78% of them seen just once. The sequenced material came from PBMCs. These receptors all come from a female donor in good health and CMV-seronegative. CDR3s include the opening cysteine and the closing phenylalanine or tryptophan. The order of the fields is clone size, J gene, D gene, V gene, CDR3 protein, CDR3 DNA. D genes are given only for firm matches. The size of a clone is reported for some rows only, either as once, few or many, or as a class for expanded clones.

. | TRBJ2-1 | TRBD1 | TRBV5-1 | CASSLGTGGWNEQFF | TGCGCCAGCAGCTTGGGGACAGGGGGCTGGAATGAGCAGTTCTTC
few | TRBJ2-3 | . | TRBV10-3 | CAISGGPMSTDTQYF | TGTGCCATCAGTGGGGGGCCCATGAGCACAGATACGCAGTATTTT
once | TRBJ2-4 | TRBD2 | TRBV13 | CASSWTSLQGNIQYF | TGTGCCAGCAGCTGGACTAGCTTGCAGGGGAACATTCAGTACTTC
. | TRBJ2-3 | . | TRBV2 | CASRRALADTQYF | TGTGCCAGCAGGCGCGCCCTAGCAGATACGCAGTATTTT
. | TRBJ2-1 | . | TRBV10-3 | CAISRGGYEQFF | TGTGCCATCTCAAGGGGGGGCTATGAGCAGTTCTTC
. | TRBJ2-1 | . | TRBV2 | CASSELAPVAINEQFF | TGTGCCAGCAGTGAATTAGCGCCCGTAGCCATCAATGAGCAGTTCTTC
few | TRBJ2-2 | TRBD2 | TRBV5-1 | CASSLLAGDTGELFF | TGCGCCAGCAGCTTGCTAGCGGGGGACACCGGGGAGCTGTTTTTT
few | TRBJ2-7 | . | TRBV6-1 | CASSERGGFLGYEQYF | TGTGCCAGCAGTGAGAGAGGCGGGTTTCTAGGGTACGAGCAGTACTTC
. | TRBJ2-7 | TRBD1 | TRBV27 | CASRGQGALEQYF | TGTGCCAGCAGAGGACAGGGCGCTCTCGAGCAGTACTTC
. | TRBJ1-2 | . | TRBV4-1 | CASSHPGHTNYGYTF | TGCGCCAGCAGCCATCCGGGACATACTAACTATGGCTACACCTTC
. | TRBJ2-2 | . | TRBV6-1 | CASSEPIGTNTGELFF | TGTGCCAGCAGTGAACCCATAGGGACTAACACCGGGGAGCTGTTTTTT
few | TRBJ1-2 | . | TRBV29-1 | CSVEDPGEHTF | TGCAGCGTTGAAGATCCCGGGGAACACACCTTC
. | TRBJ1-1 | . | TRBV30 | CALHRVTEAFF | TGTGCCTTACACAGGGTCACTGAAGCTTTCTTT
. | TRBJ1-1 | TRBD1 | TRBV2 | CASSGTGQGEAFF | TGTGCCAGCAGTGGGACGGGACAGGGTGAAGCTTTCTTT
few | TRBJ2-1 | TRBD2 | TRBV9 | CASSALAAQLGTYNEQFF | TGTGCCAGCAGCGCCCTAGCGGCCCAGCTGGGGACCTACAATGAGCAGTTCTTC
. | TRBJ1-5 | . | TRBV7-2 | CASSLLPFGNQPQHF | TGTGCCAGCAGCTTACTCCCCTTCGGCAATCAGCCCCAGCATTTT
. | TRBJ1-1 | . | TRBV2 | CASSVWGGNTEAFF | TGTGCCAGCAGTGTCTGGGGGGGGAACACTGAAGCTTTCTTT
. | TRBJ1-2 | . | TRBV27 | CASSTRTPFFGYTF | TGTGCCAGCAGCACTAGGACTCCTTTTTTTGGCTACACCTTC
. | TRBJ2-1 | TRBD2 | TRBV5-4 | CASSLGTSGAAYNEQFF | TGTGCCAGCAGCTTGGGGACTAGCGGGGCCGCCTACAATGAGCAGTTCTTC
. | TRBJ2-2 | . | TRBV18 | CASSPPSTGELFF | TGTGCCAGCTCACCACCGAGTACCGGGGAGCTGTTTTTT
. | TRBJ1-5 | TRBD1 | TRBV19 | CASSLGQGKGQPQHF | TGTGCCAGTAGCCTGGGACAGGGAAAGGGGCAGCCCCAGCATTTT
. | TRBJ2-3 | . | TRBV20-1 | CSASKDTQYF | TGCAGTGCTAGTAAAGATACGCAGTATTTT
. | TRBJ2-7 | TRBD2 | TRBV7-2 | CASSLDGRAYRQYF | TGTGCCAGCAGCTTAGACGGGAGGGCCTATCGGCAGTACTTC
. | TRBJ1-5 | TRBD1 | TRBV10-3 | CAISVNGTGTYSNQPQHF | TGTGCCATCAGTGTGAACGGGACAGGGACGTATAGCAATCAGCCCCAGCATTTT
. | TRBJ1-2 | TRBD1 | TRBV5-1 | CASSSSGTGGSGYTF | TGCGCCAGCAGCTCCTCCGGGACAGGGGGCTCTGGCTACACCTTC
. | TRBJ1-1 | . | TRBV28 | CACDRGTEAFF | TGTGCCTGCGACCGGGGGACTGAAGCTTTCTTT
. | TRBJ2-7 | TRBD1 | TRBV7-9 | CASSSTRQGYEQYF | TGTGCCAGCAGCTCCACGCGACAGGGCTACGAGCAGTACTTC
. | TRBJ2-3 | TRBD2 | TRBV5-6 | CASSRLAGGDGTDTQYF | TGTGCCAGCAGCCGACTAGCGGGAGGGGACGGCACAGATACGCAGTATTTT
. | TRBJ2-1 | . | TRBV29-1 | CSVDFGQGSYNEQFF | TGCAGCGTTGATTTTGGGCAGGGCTCCTACAATGAGCAGTTCTTC
. | TRBJ2-2 | . | TRBV21-1 | CASSRAGCGAGELFF | TGTGCCAGCAGCCGGGCGGGGTGCGGGGCCGGGGAGCTGTTTTTT
. | TRBJ2-6 | . | TRBV5-6 | CASSHGLTSGANVLTF | TGTGCCAGCAGCCATGGACTGACCTCTGGGGCCAACGTCCTGACTTTC
. | TRBJ1-1 | . | TRBV11-2 | CASSFGSYTEAFF | TGTGCCAGCAGCTTTGGGAGCTACACTGAAGCTTTCTTT
. | TRBJ2-3 | TRBD2 | TRBV2 | CASSSRGGSLSDTQYF | TGTGCCAGCAGTTCTCGGGGGGGCTCGTTGTCAGATACGCAGTATTTT
. | TRBJ2-7 | . | TRBV14 | CASSPGGYEQYF | TGTGCCAGCAGCCCCGGGGGCTACGAGCAGTACTTC
. | TRBJ2-1 | . | TRBV5-4 | CASRPRTEKPYNEQFF | TGTGCCAGCAGACCGAGGACAGAAAAACCCTACAATGAGCAGTTCTTC
. | TRBJ2-3 | . | TRBV28 | CASMRGDTQYF | TGTGCCAGCATGAGAGGAGATACGCAGTATTTT
few | TRBJ2-1 | . | TRBV29-1 | CSVDVAEYYNEQFF | TGCAGCGTTGACGTAGCGGAATACTACAATGAGCAGTTCTTC
. | TRBJ1-1 | . | TRBV12-5 | CASGFGQGAFF | TGTGCTAGTGGTTTTGGGCAGGGAGCTTTCTTT
. | TRBJ1-5 | TRBD1 | TRBV5-1 | CASSLEGQSNQPQHF | TGCGCCAGCAGCTTGGAGGGACAGTCCAATCAGCCCCAGCATTTT
. | TRBJ2-2 | . | TRBV7-9 | CSSSSRGAPTNTGELFF | TGTTCCAGCAGCTCCAGGGGCGCCCCTACGAACACCGGGGAGCTGTTTTTT
few | TRBJ2-2 | . | TRBV29-1 | CSVETGYSGELFF | TGCAGCGTTGAAACAGGGTATTCCGGGGAGCTGTTTTTT
. | TRBJ1-5 | TRBD1 | TRBV5-1 | CASSTGTGDQPQHF | TGCGCCAGCAGCACCGGGACAGGGGATCAGCCCCAGCATTTT
. | TRBJ2-2 | TRBD1 | TRBV7-9 | CASSLIPTGDSGELFF | TGTGCCAGCAGCCTAATACCGACAGGGGATTCTGGGGAGCTGTTTTTT
. | TRBJ2-3 | TRBD2 | TRBV4-1 | CASSHSGLAGADTQYF | TGCGCCAGCAGCCACTCGGGGCTAGCGGGTGCAGATACGCAGTATTTT
. | TRBJ2-2 | . | TRBV28 | CASSPTVTGELFF | TGTGCCAGCAGCCCGACAGTCACCGGGGAGCTGTTTTTT
. | TRBJ2-3 | . | TRBV5-5 | CASSYLKTSTDTQYF | TGTGCCAGCAGCTACCTGAAGACAAGCACAGATACGCAGTATTTT